This entry features one T cell receptor (beta chain) sequence. Antigen specificity is unknown. The record originates from a study of vaccination effects on CD4 cells after COVID-19. Study summary: The median interval between the second dose and post-vaccine sampling was 72 days. Study findings and constraints: By a late point after vaccination, infection- and vaccine-induced clones had shrunk markedly through clonal contraction.

CDR1 and CDR2 (germline): SGHNT, YYREEE (reference sequence). This CDR3 spans 16 amino acids. With 0 bases removed from V and 1 base from J, the gap between germline ends came to 10 bases. With the ViraFEST assay, the study expanded antigen-specific CD4+ T cells using viral peptide pools, then sequenced them. Having been cultured for 10 days, the cells underwent CD4+ T cell isolation. All study participants received two doses of BNT162b2 or mRNA-1273 vaccine. PBMC cultures contained some 2.1 million cells per well, 7.5 to 10 IU/ml IL-2 and 10 ug/ml peptides. Data came from immunoSEQ multiplex PCR; TCRdb stores just in-frame clones and leaves some out. The sample has around 30,000 clones, about 66% seen once.

Specimen: CD4+ T cells from PBMCs cultured with SARS-CoV-2 spike peptides, collected after COVID-19 vaccination. The sequence derives from a human donor who received a COVID-19 vaccine. This sequence joins TRBV5-4 and TRBJ2-2; no firm D call. CDR3 sequence (DNA): TGTGCCAGCAGCTTGGGGGGTTCGGGGAACACCGGGGAGCTGTTTTTT. It yields the protein CASSLGGSGNTGELFF.